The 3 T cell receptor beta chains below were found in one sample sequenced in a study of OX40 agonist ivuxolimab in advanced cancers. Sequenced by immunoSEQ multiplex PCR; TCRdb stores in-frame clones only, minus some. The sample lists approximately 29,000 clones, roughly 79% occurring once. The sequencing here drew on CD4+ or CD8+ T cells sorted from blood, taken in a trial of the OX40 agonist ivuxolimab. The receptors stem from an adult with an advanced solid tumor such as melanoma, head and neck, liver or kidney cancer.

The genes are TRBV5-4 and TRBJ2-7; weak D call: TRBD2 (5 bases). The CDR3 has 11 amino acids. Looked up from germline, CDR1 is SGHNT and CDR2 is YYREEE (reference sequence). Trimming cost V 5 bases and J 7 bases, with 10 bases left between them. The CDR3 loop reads CASSPGGEQYF. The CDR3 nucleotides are TGTGCCAGCAGTCCTGGAGGAGAGCAGTACTTC.

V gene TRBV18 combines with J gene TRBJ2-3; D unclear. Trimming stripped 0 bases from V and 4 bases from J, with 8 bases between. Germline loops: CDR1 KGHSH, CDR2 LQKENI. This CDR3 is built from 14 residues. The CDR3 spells CASSPPSGPDTQYF. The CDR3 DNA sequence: TGTGCCAGCTCACCACCGTCCGGGCCAGATACGCAGTATTTT.

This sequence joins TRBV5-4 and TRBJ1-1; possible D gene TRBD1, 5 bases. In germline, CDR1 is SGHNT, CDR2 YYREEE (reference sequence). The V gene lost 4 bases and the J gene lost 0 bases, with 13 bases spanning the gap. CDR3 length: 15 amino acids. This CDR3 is CASSESGGMNTEAFF. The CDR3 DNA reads TGTGCCAGCAGCGAGTCCGGGGGGATGAACACTGAAGCTTTCTTT.